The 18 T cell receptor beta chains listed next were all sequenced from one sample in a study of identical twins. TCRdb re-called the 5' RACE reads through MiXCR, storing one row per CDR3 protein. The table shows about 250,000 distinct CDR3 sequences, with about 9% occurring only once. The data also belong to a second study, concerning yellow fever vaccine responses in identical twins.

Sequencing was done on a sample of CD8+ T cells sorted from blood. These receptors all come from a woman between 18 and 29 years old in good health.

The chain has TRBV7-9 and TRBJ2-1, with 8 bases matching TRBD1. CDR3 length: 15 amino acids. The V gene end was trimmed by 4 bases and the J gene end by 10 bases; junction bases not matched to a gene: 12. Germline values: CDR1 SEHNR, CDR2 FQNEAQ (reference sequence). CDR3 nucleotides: TGTGCCAGCAGCTCCGGGACAGGAGAACTAGGAGAGCAGTTCTTC. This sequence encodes CASSSGTGELGEQFF.

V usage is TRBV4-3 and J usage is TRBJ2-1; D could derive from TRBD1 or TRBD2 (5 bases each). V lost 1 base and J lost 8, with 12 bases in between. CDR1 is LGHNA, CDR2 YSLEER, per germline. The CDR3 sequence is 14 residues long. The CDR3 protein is CASSQGGSRDEQFF. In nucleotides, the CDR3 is TGCGCCAGCAGCCAAGGCGGGTCCAGGGATGAGCAGTTCTTC.

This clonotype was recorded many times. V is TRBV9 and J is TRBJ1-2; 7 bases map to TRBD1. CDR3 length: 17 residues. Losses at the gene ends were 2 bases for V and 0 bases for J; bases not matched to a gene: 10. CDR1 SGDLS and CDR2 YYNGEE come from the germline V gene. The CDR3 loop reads CASSVQKGGPSNYGYTF. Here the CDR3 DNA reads TGTGCCAGCAGCGTTCAAAAAGGGGGCCCGTCTAACTATGGCTACACCTTC.

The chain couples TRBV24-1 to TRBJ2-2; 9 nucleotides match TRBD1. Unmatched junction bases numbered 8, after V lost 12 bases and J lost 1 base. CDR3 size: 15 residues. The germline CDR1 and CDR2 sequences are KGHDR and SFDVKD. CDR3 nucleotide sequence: TGTGCCGCCGCGGGACAGGGTGAGAACACCGGGGAGCTGTTTTTT. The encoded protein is CAAAGQGENTGELFF.

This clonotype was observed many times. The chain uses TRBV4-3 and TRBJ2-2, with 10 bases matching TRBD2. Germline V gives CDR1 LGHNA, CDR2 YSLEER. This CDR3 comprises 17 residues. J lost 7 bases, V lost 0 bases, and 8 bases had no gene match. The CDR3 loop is CASSQDLAGVVGGELFF. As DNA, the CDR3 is TGCGCCAGCAGCCAAGATCTAGCGGGAGTTGTTGGCGGGGAGCTGTTTTTT.

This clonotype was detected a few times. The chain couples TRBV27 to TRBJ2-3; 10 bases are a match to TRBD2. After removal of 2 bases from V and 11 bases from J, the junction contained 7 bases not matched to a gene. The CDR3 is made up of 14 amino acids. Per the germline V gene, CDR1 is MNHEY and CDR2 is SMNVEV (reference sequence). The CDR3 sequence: CASSLGAGGPGQYF. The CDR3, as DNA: TGTGCCAGCAGTTTAGGAGCGGGGGGGCCTGGGCAGTATTTT.

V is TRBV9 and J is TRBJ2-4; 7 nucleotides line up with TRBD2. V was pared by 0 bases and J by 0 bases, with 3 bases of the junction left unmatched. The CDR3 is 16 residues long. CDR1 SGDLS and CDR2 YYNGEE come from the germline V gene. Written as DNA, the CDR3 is TGTGCCAGCAGCGTAGGGGGGGGACTAGCCAAAAACATTCAGTACTTC. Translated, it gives CASSVGGGLAKNIQYF.

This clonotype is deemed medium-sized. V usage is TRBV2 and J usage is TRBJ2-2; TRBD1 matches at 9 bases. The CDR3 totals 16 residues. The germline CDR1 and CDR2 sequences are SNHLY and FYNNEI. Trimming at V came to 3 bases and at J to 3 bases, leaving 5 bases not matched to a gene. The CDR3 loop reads CASSEVTGGDTGELFF. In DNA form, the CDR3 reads TGTGCCAGCAGTGAGGTTACAGGGGGCGACACCGGGGAGCTGTTTTTT.

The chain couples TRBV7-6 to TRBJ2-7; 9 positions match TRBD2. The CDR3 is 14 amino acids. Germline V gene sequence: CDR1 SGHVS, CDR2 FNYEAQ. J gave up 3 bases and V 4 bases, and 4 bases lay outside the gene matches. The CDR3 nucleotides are TGTGCCAGCAGCTCGGGACTAGCAATCTACGAGCAGTACTTC. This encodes CASSSGLAIYEQYF.

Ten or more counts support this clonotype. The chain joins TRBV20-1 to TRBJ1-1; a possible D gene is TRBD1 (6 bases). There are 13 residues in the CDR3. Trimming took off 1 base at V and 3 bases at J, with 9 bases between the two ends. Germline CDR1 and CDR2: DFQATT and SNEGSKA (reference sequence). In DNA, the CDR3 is TGCAGTGCTAGAGGGGGGGCAGACACTGAAGCTTTCTTT. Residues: CSARGGADTEAFF.

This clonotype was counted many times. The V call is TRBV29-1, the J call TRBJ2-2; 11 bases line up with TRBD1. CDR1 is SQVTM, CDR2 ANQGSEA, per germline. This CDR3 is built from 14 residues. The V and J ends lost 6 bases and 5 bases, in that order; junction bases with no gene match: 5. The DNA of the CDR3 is TGCAGCGTACGGGGACAGGGGGATACCGGGGAGCTGTTTTTT. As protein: CSVRGQGDTGELFF.

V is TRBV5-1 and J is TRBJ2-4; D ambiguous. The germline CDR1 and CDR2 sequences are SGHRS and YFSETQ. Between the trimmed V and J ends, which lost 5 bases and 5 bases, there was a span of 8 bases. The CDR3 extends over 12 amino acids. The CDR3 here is CASSGVENIQYF. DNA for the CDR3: TGCGCCAGCAGTGGGGTCGAAAACATTCAGTACTTC. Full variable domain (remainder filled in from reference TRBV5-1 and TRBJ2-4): KAGVTQTPRYLIKTRGQQVTLSCSPISGHRSVSWYQQTPGQGLQFLFEYFSETQRNKGNFPGRFSGRQFSNSRSEMNVSTLELGDSALYLCASSGVENIQYFGAGTRLSVL.

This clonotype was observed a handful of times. The CDR3 loop is CSANQTYEQYF. The DNA of the CDR3 is TGCAGTGCTAATCAGACCTACGAGCAGTACTTC. This rearrangement joins TRBV20-1 to TRBJ2-7; D is unclear. CDR3 length equals 11 residues. The germline CDR1 and CDR2 sequences are DFQATT and SNEGSKA (reference sequence). Trimming removed 4 bases from V and 2 bases from J, with 6 bases in between.

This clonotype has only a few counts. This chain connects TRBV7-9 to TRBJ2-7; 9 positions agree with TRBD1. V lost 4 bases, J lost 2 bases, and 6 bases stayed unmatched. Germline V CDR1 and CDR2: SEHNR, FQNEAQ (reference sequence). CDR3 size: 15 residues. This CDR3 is CASSSAGTGTYEQYF. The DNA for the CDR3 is TGTGCCAGCAGCTCGGCCGGGACAGGGACCTACGAGCAGTACTTC.

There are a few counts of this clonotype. CDR3 DNA: TGTGCCAGCAGTGCCACCTCTGGGGCCAACGTCCTGACTTTC. Protein sequence: CASSATSGANVLTF. The chain joins TRBV27 to TRBJ2-6; D is unclear. Germline V gives CDR1 MNHEY, CDR2 SMNVEV (reference sequence). CDR3 length: 14 residues. The V end was cut by 5 bases, the J end by 0 bases, with 5 bases between.

The chain's CDR3 is CASSPTSQFPPDTQYF. DNA of the CDR3: TGTGCCAGCAGCCCGACTAGCCAGTTCCCCCCAGATACGCAGTATTTT. The chain joins TRBV5-6 to TRBJ2-3; 7 positions match TRBD2. Per germline, CDR1 SGHDT and CDR2 YYEEEE. Germline trimming cut 4 bases from V and 4 bases from J; bases unmatched to any gene: 12. The length of the CDR3 is 16 residues.

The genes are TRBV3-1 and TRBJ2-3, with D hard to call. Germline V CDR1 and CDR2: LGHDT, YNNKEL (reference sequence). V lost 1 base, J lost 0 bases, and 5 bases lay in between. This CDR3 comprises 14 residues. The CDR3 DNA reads TGTGCCAGCAGCCAAGTTGGAAGCACAGATACGCAGTATTTT. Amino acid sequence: CASSQVGSTDTQYF.

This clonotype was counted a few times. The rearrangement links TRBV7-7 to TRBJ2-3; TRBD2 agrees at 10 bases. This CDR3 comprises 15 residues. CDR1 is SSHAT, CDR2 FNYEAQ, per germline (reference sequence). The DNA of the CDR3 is TGTGCTAGCGCGGCGGGACTAGCGATCACAGATACGCAGTATTTT. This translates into CASAAGLAITDTQYF.